Described below is a single T cell receptor (beta chain) sequence and its context. This entry is derived from a study of CXCR3-negative and CXCR3-positive naive CD8 T cells. The study made its TRB cDNA libraries by 5' RACE, adding UMI labels. Reanalyzing the 5' RACE reads, TCRdb keeps one entry per CDR3 protein, without DNA. Seen in this sample are around 47,000 distinct CDR3 sequences; the ten most common clones hold roughly 14%. Germline V lookup: CDR1 MGHDK, CDR2 SYGVNS. The CDR3 covers 16 residues. This TCR derives from a human donor in good health. Some clones in this sample may be carry-over from other donors' samples. The genes are TRBV25-1 and TRBJ2-2; TCRdb reports TRBD2, a call that lacks DNA to check it against. The sample comprised memory CD8+ T cells from blood. The CDR3 here is CASRRGVGRADGELFF. Looking up the rest from reference TRBV25-1 and TRBJ2-2 gives the full variable domain: EADIYQTPRYLVIGTGKKITLECSQTMGHDKMYWYQQDPGMELHLIHYSYGVNSTEKGDLSSESTVSRIRTEHFPLTLESARPSHTSQYLCASRRGVGRADGELFFGEGSRLTVL.